Detailed here is one TCR beta chain. The repertoire was sequenced with immunoSEQ multiplex PCR; TCRdb's copy has only in-frame clones and lacks some. This sample has 50,000 to 75,000 clones, with roughly 95% found just once. The data are from a study of technical replicates of blood from several donors. V was trimmed by 0 bases and J by 1 base, leaving 12 bases between them. CDR3 length: 17 amino acids. The receptor was isolated from a human donor in good health. Some clones in this sample may be carry-over from other donors' samples. Sequenced: PBMCs. The chain is built from TRBV23-1 and TRBJ2-2; possibly TRBD2 for D (5 bases). TRBV23-1 is filed as an ORF, its function uncertain. CDR3 nucleotide sequence: TGCGCCAGCAGTCAATCCCTCCGGGAAGAGAACACCGGGGAGCTGTTTTTT. Translation: CASSQSLREENTGELFF.